This T cell receptor beta chain was documented in a study of blood T cell repertoires in COVID-19. About the study: The United States, Italy and Spain provided the acute and convalescent COVID-19 samples.

The V gene end was trimmed by 4 bases and the J gene end by 2 bases; junction bases not matched to a gene: 18. This CDR3 has 19 residues. Germline CDR1 reads SGHTA; CDR2 reads FQGTGA. Generated by immunoSEQ multiplex PCR, the TCRdb table keeps only in-frame clones and is missing some. This sample has 150,000 or so clones, with over 75% found just once. The sequencing input was peripheral blood. The rearrangement uses TRBV7-3 and TRBJ2-3; 7 positions match TRBD2. The receptor's source is a human donor in a cohort sampled during active COVID-19. The CDR3 region is CASSSRLGGGAAFTDTQYF. The CDR3 DNA is TGTGCCAGCAGCTCACGCCTCGGCGGGGGTGCGGCCTTCACAGATACGCAGTATTTT.